One and the same sample provided the 29 T cell receptor beta chains below, sequenced in a study of blood T cells in healthy people across ages. Sample-barcoded 5' priming and a J-beta primer mix drove a second PCR of roughly 7 to 11 cycles. TCRdb analysed the 5' RACE reads with MiXCR anew, one entry per CDR3 protein. This sample has about 1,500,000 distinct CDR3 sequences, with approximately 28% found just once. Material: blood. These receptors were obtained from a woman aged 25 to 39 in good health.

The rearrangement uses TRBV7-2 and TRBJ2-7; TRBD2 matches at 10 bases. The CDR3 sequence is 15 residues long. The germline CDR1 and CDR2 sequences are SGHTA and FQGNSA. The V segment lost 4 bases and the J segment 0 bases; nucleotides outside the gene matches: 3. The CDR3 DNA reads as TGTGCCAGCAGCTCTACTAGCGGGGTCTCCTACGAGCAGTACTTC. Translating gives CASSSTSGVSYEQYF.

The chain employs TRBV6-5 and TRBJ2-1; 13 bases are a match to TRBD2. The germline gives CDR1 MNHEY, CDR2 SVGAGI. The CDR3 runs 17 residues. V shed 4 bases and J 7 bases; nucleotides not matched to a gene: 10. CDR3 loop: CASSFSWTSGSANEQFF. The CDR3 bases are TGTGCCAGCAGTTTTTCATGGACTAGCGGGAGTGCGAATGAGCAGTTCTTC.

This sequence joins TRBV18 and TRBJ1-2, with 7 bases fitting TRBD1. The CDR3 runs 14 residues. The J segment lost 6 bases and the V segment lost 0 bases, leaving 4 bases of the junction unmatched. Germline V gives CDR1 KGHSH, CDR2 LQKENI. CDR3 amino acids: CASSPPGGGDGYTF. The CDR3 DNA sequence: TGTGCCAGCTCACCACCCGGAGGGGGCGATGGCTACACCTTC.

This clonotype was seen ten or more times. This chain joins TRBV5-1 and TRBJ2-7; D not resolved. CDR1 SGHRS and CDR2 YFSETQ come from the germline V gene. V was clipped by 0 bases and J by 2 bases, with 9 bases between them. The CDR3 extends over 14 amino acids. CDR3: CASSLDPQTYEQYF. The CDR3 DNA reads as TGCGCCAGCAGCTTGGATCCACAAACCTACGAGCAGTACTTC.

V usage is TRBV29-1 and J usage is TRBJ2-1; 13 bases map to TRBD2. Germline lookup yields CDR1 SQVTM and CDR2 ANQGSEA. The CDR3 loop spans 13 amino acids. The ends lost 7 bases at V and 8 bases at J; junction bases unmatched: 5. The CDR3, as DNA: TGCAGCGGTGGACTAGCGGGAGTACATGAGCAGTTCTTC. This gives the protein CSGGLAGVHEQFF.

The chain uses TRBV11-2 and TRBJ2-5; 7 positions match TRBD2. Germline values: CDR1 SGHAT, CDR2 FQNNGV. This CDR3 region has 14 residues. V lost 5 bases, J lost 4 bases, and 7 bases stayed unmatched. CDR3 DNA: TGTGCCAGCAGCCTGACTAGCTGGAGAGAGACCCAGTACTTC. This gives the protein CASSLTSWRETQYF.

Regarding this clonotype: Mismatch with germline at one junction end may stem from a read error. The genes are TRBV20-1 and TRBJ1-4; 9 bases fit TRBD1. Germline assignment: CDR1 DFQATT and CDR2 SNEGSKA (reference sequence). The CDR3 covers 14 residues. The CDR3 sequence is CSARGDRVNEKRFF. The CDR3 coding sequence is TGTAGTGCTAGGGGGGACAGGGTTAATGAAAAACGGTTTTTT.

With respect to this clonotype: The junction differs from germline at one of its ends, possibly a read error. The CDR3 region is CAISEGQNSGANVRTF. CDR3 nucleotides: TGTGCCATCAGTGAGGGACAGAACTCTGGGGCCAACGTCCGGACTTTC. This sequence joins TRBV10-3 and TRBJ2-6; D might be TRBD1 (6 bases). The CDR3 runs to 16 residues. The germline CDR1 and CDR2 sequences are ENHRY and SYGVKD.

The chain joins TRBV6-6 to TRBJ1-1; unclear D gene. V lost 0 bases and J lost 11, with 16 bases in between. The CDR3 length is 14 residues. Germline CDR1 reads MNHNY; CDR2 reads SVGAGI (reference sequence). CDR3 bases: TGTGCCAGCAGTTACTCGAGTTTCTTTGTCGAGGCTTTCTTT. Its protein is CASSYSSFFVEAFF.

The chain links TRBV6-4 to TRBJ1-1; D remains unclear. From germline, CDR1 is MRHNA and CDR2 SNTAGT. This CDR3 has 13 amino acids. V was cut by 2 bases and J by 10 bases, with 14 bases left in between. The CDR3 here is CASSDGQPSGAFF. The CDR3 DNA is TGTGCCAGCAGTGACGGGCAGCCCTCGGGAGCTTTCTTT.

As for this clonotype: This clone may be a read error of a much larger clone one base away. The chain is built from TRBV7-2 and TRBJ2-3, with D tentatively TRBD2 (5 bases). The CDR3 sequence is 14 residues long. Germline values: CDR1 SGHTA, CDR2 FQGNSA. V lost 5 bases to trimming and J lost 6 bases, with 15 bases between them. CDR3 sequence (DNA): TGTGCCAGCAGCGGAGGATCTACGGTCGATACGCAGTATTTT. Its translation is CASSGGSTVDTQYF.

The V and J genes are TRBV5-1 and TRBJ1-1, with 8 bases identical to TRBD1. This CDR3 comprises 15 residues. The V and J ends lost 4 bases and 4 bases, in that order; junction bases with no gene match: 9. Germline CDR1 is SGHRS and CDR2 is YFSETQ. In DNA form, the CDR3 reads TGCGCCAGCAGCCTACCACAGGGGGAGAGCACTGAAGCTTTCTTT. As protein: CASSLPQGESTEAFF.

The chain has TRBV19 and TRBJ1-1; the match to TRBD1 covers 9 bases. Germline V CDR1 and CDR2: LNHDA, SQIVND (reference sequence). The CDR3 runs to 14 residues. Losses at the gene ends were 9 bases for V and 5 bases for J; bases not matched to a gene: 10. The CDR3 coding sequence is TGTGCCAGCTGGGACAGGGAATTAACGACTGAAGCTTTCTTT. Translated, it gives CASWDRELTTEAFF.

This clonotype was recorded many times. The chain links TRBV10-3 to TRBJ2-7; TRBD2 matches at 8 bases. Germline assignment: CDR1 ENHRY and CDR2 SYGVKD. This CDR3 has 18 amino acids. The junction had 14 bases not matched to a gene; V was cut back by 0 bases and J by 4 bases. This CDR3 reads CAISESGGSGGLAYEQYF. The DNA for the CDR3 is TGTGCCATCAGTGAGTCGGGAGGGAGCGGGGGTTTAGCTTACGAGCAGTACTTC.

Comment on this clonotype: At one of its ends the junction is not consistent with the germline gene, which may arise from a read error. V and J are TRBV6-5 and TRBJ2-6; a weak D match, TRBD1 (5 bases). The CDR3 has 19 amino acids. Germline values: CDR1 MNHEY, CDR2 SVGAGI. This CDR3 reads CASSYAGLVQDSGANVRTF. Written as DNA, the CDR3 is TGTGCCAGCAGTTATGCCGGTTTAGTTCAAGACTCTGGGGCCAACGTCCGGACTTTC.

This clonotype was picked up a small number of times. The chain carries TRBV12-3 or TRBV12-4 and TRBJ1-2; D unresolved. V was clipped by 3 bases and J by 3 bases, with 11 bases between them. This CDR3 region has 14 residues. The CDR3, as DNA: TGTGCCAGCAGTTTCCCTCCGGGAGACTATGGCTACACCTTC. Encoded protein: CASSFPPGDYGYTF.

The chain couples TRBV12-3 or TRBV12-4 to TRBJ1-1; TRBD1 matches at 7 bases. The CDR3 length is 12 residues. V dropped 8 bases and J dropped 10; count of bases not matched to a gene: 10. CDR3 loop: CASGQANPPAFF. The CDR3 DNA reads TGTGCCAGCGGACAGGCGAATCCCCCAGCTTTCTTT.

Note on this clonotype: Compared with germline, one end of the junction differs, possibly owing to a read error. DNA of the CDR3: TGTGCCACCAGCAGAGATGGAACGGGGAATGAGCGGTTCTTC. Protein product: CATSRDGTGNERFF. The V gene is TRBV15, the J gene TRBJ2-1, with D perhaps TRBD2 (5 bases). Germline V CDR1 and CDR2: LNHNV, YYDKDF (reference sequence). This CDR3 region has 14 residues.

This clonotype was seen just once. The rearrangement joins TRBV29-1 to TRBJ1-4; TRBD1 is a possible D gene (5 bases). This CDR3 region has 12 residues. Germline values: CDR1 SQVTM, CDR2 ANQGSEA. Trimming stripped 7 bases from V and 6 bases from J, with 12 bases between. In DNA form, the CDR3 reads TGCAGCGGTGTAGAAGGGGATGAAAAACTGTTTTTT. Amino acid sequence: CSGVEGDEKLFF.

The chain uses TRBV28 and TRBJ2-3, with TRBD2 matching over 12 bases. V was clipped by 6 bases and J by 0 bases; unmatched bases: 7. Germline V gene lookup returns CDR1 MDHEN and CDR2 SYDVKM. There are 17 residues in the CDR3. CDR3 in amino acids: CASRSASGGGSTDTQYF. Here the CDR3 DNA reads TGTGCCAGCAGGTCGGCTAGCGGGGGGGGTAGCACAGATACGCAGTATTTT.

The genes are TRBV5-5 and TRBJ1-6; D remains ambiguous. Germline V gene lookup returns CDR1 SGHKS and CDR2 YYEKEE (reference sequence). The CDR3 sequence is 14 residues long. With 1 base removed from V and 3 bases from J, the gap between germline ends came to 5 bases. CDR3 in amino acids: CASSLLLYNSPLHF. The CDR3 DNA reads TGTGCCAGCAGCTTGCTCCTCTATAATTCACCCCTCCACTTT.

This clonotype was counted ten times or more. The chain employs TRBV5-4 and TRBJ2-7, with 9 bases aligning to TRBD1. The V segment lost 5 bases and the J segment 6 bases; nucleotides outside the gene matches: 6. Germline values: CDR1 SGHNT, CDR2 YYREEE (reference sequence). This CDR3 comprises 13 residues. The CDR3 DNA sequence: TGTGCCAGCAGGGCCGGGACAGGGCTCGAGCAGTACTTC. Translating gives CASRAGTGLEQYF.

V is TRBV12-3 or TRBV12-4 and J is TRBJ2-5, with D perhaps TRBD2 (7 bases). The CDR3 sequence is 13 residues long. V was clipped by 7 bases and J by 2 bases, with 11 bases between them. The CDR3 sequence is CASKGGNQETQYF. The CDR3 bases are TGTGCCAGCAAGGGGGGGAATCAAGAGACCCAGTACTTC.

The chain has TRBV4-1 and TRBJ2-1; D not certain. Germline loops: CDR1 MGHRA, CDR2 YSYEKL. The CDR3 is made up of 15 amino acids. The V end was cut by 1 base, the J end by 12 bases, with 19 bases between. The CDR3 DNA sequence: TGCGCCAGCAGCCAAGGGCGAGACACACGAACCGGGCAGTTCTTC. Encoded protein: CASSQGRDTRTGQFF.

This clonotype has more than one count but fewer than ten. The chain has TRBV7-2 and TRBJ1-4, with D possibly TRBD1 on 5 matching bases. The CDR3 has 15 residues. Germline V lookup: CDR1 SGHTA, CDR2 FQGNSA. With 7 bases removed from V and 4 bases from J, the gap between germline ends came to 16 bases. The CDR3: CASTKLGRINEKLFF. CDR3 sequence (DNA): TGTGCCAGCACCAAATTGGGACGGATTAATGAAAAACTGTTTTTT.

There are many counts of this clonotype. The chain combines TRBV5-1 with TRBJ2-5; D remains ambiguous. Trimming shortened V by 0 bases and J by 5 bases, and 11 bases separated the two germline ends. The CDR3 loop spans 14 amino acids. Germline lookup yields CDR1 SGHRS and CDR2 YFSETQ. CDR3 in amino acids: CASSLASGRETQYF. CDR3 in DNA: TGCGCCAGCAGCTTGGCCTCCGGGCGTGAGACCCAGTACTTC. The full variable domain, its missing parts supplied by reference TRBV5-1 and TRBJ2-5, is KAGVTQTPRYLIKTRGQQVTLSCSPISGHRSVSWYQQTPGQGLQFLFEYFSETQRNKGNFPGRFSGRQFSNSRSEMNVSTLELGDSALYLCASSLASGRETQYFGPGTRLLVL.

This clonotype was counted between two and nine times. V is TRBV6-5 and J is TRBJ2-7; the D gene could be TRBD1 or TRBD2 (5 bases each). Trimming removed 0 bases at V and 4 bases at J, with 10 bases between. The CDR3 has 14 residues. Germline loops: CDR1 MNHEY, CDR2 SVGAGI. CDR3 in DNA: TGTGCCAGCAGTTACTCGCTAGGGACGTACGAGCAGTACTTC. Its protein is CASSYSLGTYEQYF.

The chain recombines TRBV18 with TRBJ1-5, with a possible D match to TRBD1 (5 bases). Per germline, CDR1 KGHSH and CDR2 LQKENI. Trimming removed 3 bases from V and 7 bases from J, with 13 bases in between. The CDR3 runs to 14 residues. CDR3 amino acids: CASSPWQGEQPQHF. In DNA, the CDR3 is TGTGCCAGCTCACCCTGGCAGGGTGAACAGCCCCAGCATTTT.

This clonotype has a count of ten or more. The rearrangement uses TRBV28 and TRBJ2-5; D ambiguous. CDR3 length: 13 residues. V lost 5 bases, J lost 5 bases, and 12 bases lay in between. CDR1 and CDR2 (germline): MDHEN, SYDVKM. CDR3 region: CASSKLFRETQYF. The CDR3 DNA follows: TGTGCCAGCAGTAAACTCTTTCGGGAGACCCAGTACTTC. The variable domain in full, with the rest retrieved from reference TRBV28 and TRBJ2-5, is DVKVTQSSRYLVKRTGEKVFLECVQDMDHENMFWYRQDPGLGLRLIYFSYDVKMKEKGDIPEGYSVSREKKERFSLILESASTNQTSMYLCASSKLFRETQYFGPGTRLLVL.